A single sample gave rise to the 5 T cell receptor beta chains below, sequenced in a study of shared clonotypes between healthy human individuals. Assay: immunoSEQ multiplex PCR; the TCRdb copy retains only in-frame clones and omits some. The data hold some 2.4 million clones, with approximately 93% observed a single time. The sequenced material came from naive CD4+ T cells from PBMCs. Subset noted: CD45RA+ positively selected. These receptors all stem from a man aged 18 to 30 in good health. Some clones in this sample may be carry-over from other donors' samples.

The CDR3 spells CASSSFNRGNTEAFF. The CDR3 DNA reads TGTGCCAGTAGTTCCTTTAACAGGGGTAACACTGAAGCTTTCTTT. The chain joins TRBV19 to TRBJ1-1, with 7 bases that match TRBD1. Germline lookup yields CDR1 LNHDA and CDR2 SQIVND (reference sequence). Unmatched junction bases numbered 8, after V lost 5 bases and J lost 2 bases. CDR3 length equals 15 residues.

The chain links TRBV18 to TRBJ2-7; D is tentatively TRBD1 or TRBD2 (5 bases each). Germline CDR1 KGHSH, CDR2 LQKENI. The CDR3 contains 16 residues. Trimming left V 5 bases short and J 0 bases short, with 17 bases between. The CDR3 nucleotides are TGTGCCAGCTCAACAGGACTGGGCTCCCACTCCTACGAGCAGTACTTC. Its protein is CASSTGLGSHSYEQYF. Full variable domain (outside the CDR3, taken from reference TRBV18 and TRBJ2-7): NAGVMQNPRHLVRRRGQEARLRCSPMKGHSHVYWYRQLPEEGLKFMVYLQKENIIDESGMPKERFSAEFPKEGPSILRIQQVVRGDSAAYFCASSTGLGSHSYEQYFGPGTRLTVT.

This clone was counted between two and nine times. Additional DNA sequences in this sample encode the identical CDR3. This chain connects TRBV5-1 to TRBJ1-1; the D gene is possibly TRBD1 (5 bases). Trimming shortened V by 3 bases and J by 1 base, and 7 bases separated the two germline ends. The CDR3 is 13 amino acids. Looked up from germline, CDR1 is SGHRS and CDR2 is YFSETQ. The CDR3 DNA follows: TGCGCCAGCAGCTCCGGGACGAACACTGAAGCTTTCTTT. Its protein product is CASSSGTNTEAFF.

The CDR3 DNA sequence: TGTGCCAGCAGTGAACAACTCACAGTAGCTTATAGCAATCAGCCCCAGCATTTT. It codes for CASSEQLTVAYSNQPQHF. The chain links TRBV6-1 to TRBJ1-5, with unresolved D. Between the trimmed V and J ends, which lost 2 bases and 0 bases, there was a span of 17 bases. CDR1 is MNHNS, CDR2 SASEGT, per germline. There are 18 residues in the CDR3.

V usage is TRBV25-1 and J usage is TRBJ2-2, with a weak D call TRBD1 (5 bases). The CDR3 loop spans 16 amino acids. V dropped 2 bases and J dropped 4 bases, with 14 bases sitting between them. Per germline, CDR1 MGHDK and CDR2 SYGVNS. The CDR3: CASSEQKAGPTGELFF. The CDR3 DNA sequence: TGTGCCAGCAGTGAACAGAAGGCAGGGCCCACCGGGGAGCTGTTTTTT.